Below are 9 T cell receptor beta chains sequenced from a single sample in a study of Ad26.COV2.S vaccination and SARS-CoV-2 variants. As for treatment: around 19 received Ad26.COV2.S at low or high dose, single or two shots; a few received placebo; per-sample allocation not given. Collection of the samples took place on day 63 after the first injection of vaccine or placebo. Measured with immunoSEQ multiplex PCR; TCRdb has only the in-frame clones, and not every one. The sample has about 350,000 clones, around 89% seen once. Source: peripheral blood, taken in a trial of Ad26.COV2.S vaccine versus placebo. Receptors originate from a person aged 18 to 59 who received the Ad26.COV2.S COVID-19 vaccine or a placebo.

This rearrangement joins TRBV6-2 or TRBV6-3 to TRBJ1-1, with 8 positions matching TRBD1. CDR1 MNHEY and CDR2 SVGEGT come from the germline V gene. V was clipped by 5 bases and J by 3 bases; unmatched bases: 5. This CDR3 has 14 amino acids. CDR3 residues: CASSGHRGDTEAFF. The CDR3 nucleotides read TGTGCCAGCAGTGGACACAGGGGGGACACTGAAGCTTTCTTT.

V is TRBV28 and J is TRBJ1-1; TRBD1 might be the D (5 bases). V was pared by 5 bases and J by 4 bases, with 20 bases between. The CDR3 is 16 amino acids. In germline, CDR1 is MDHEN, CDR2 SYDVKM. The chain's CDR3 is CASSPRGDYQATEAFF. In DNA, the CDR3 is TGTGCCAGCAGTCCCCGAGGGGACTATCAGGCCACTGAAGCTTTCTTT.

The rearrangement links TRBV10-3 to TRBJ1-1; 8 positions agree with TRBD1. There are 16 residues in the CDR3. CDR1 and CDR2 (germline): ENHRY, SYGVKD. With 5 bases clipped from V and 3 bases from J, the junction kept 11 bases outside the gene matches. CDR3 region: CAISQKTGGGDTEAFF. CDR3 sequence (DNA): TGTGCCATCAGTCAGAAAACAGGGGGTGGGGACACTGAAGCTTTCTTT.

The chain carries TRBV6-5 and TRBJ2-7; D is possibly TRBD2 (6 bases). The CDR3 is made up of 14 amino acids. The germline gives CDR1 MNHEY, CDR2 SVGAGI. The germline V and J ends were trimmed by 8 bases and 1 base, with 15 bases remaining between them. For the CDR3, the DNA is TGTGCCAGCGCACTAGGAGGGTTATCCTACGAGCAGTACTTC. Protein sequence: CASALGGLSYEQYF.

The chain couples TRBV12-3 or TRBV12-4 to TRBJ1-1; D remains unclear. Trimming pared 3 bases from V and 8 bases from J, leaving 13 bases between. The CDR3 totals 13 residues. CDR3 loop: CASSLSGRVEAFF. CDR3 bases: TGTGCCAGCAGTTTGTCCGGGCGCGTGGAAGCTTTCTTT.

The gene calls are TRBV6-5 and TRBJ2-7; weak D call: TRBD1 (5 bases). Looked up from germline, CDR1 is MNHEY and CDR2 is SVGAGI. The CDR3 length is 13 residues. V was cut by 6 bases and J by 0 bases, with 9 bases left in between. The CDR3: CASSQGLSYEQYF. CDR3 bases: TGTGCCAGCAGCCAGGGCCTCTCCTACGAGCAGTACTTC.

This clone was recorded only once. The rearrangement joins TRBV25-1 to TRBJ1-4, with TRBD1 as a possible D gene (5 bases). The CDR3 loop spans 17 amino acids. Between the trimmed V and J ends, which lost 5 bases and 4 bases, there was a span of 20 bases. Per germline, CDR1 MGHDK and CDR2 SYGVNS. Written as DNA, the CDR3 is TGTGCCAGCAGTTCCCTAACCCAGGGACCGTTTAATGAAAAACTGTTTTTT. As protein: CASSSLTQGPFNEKLFF.

This clone was detected once. Here the CDR3 reads CASSIGWGTGKDGQYF. DNA of the CDR3: TGTGCCAGTAGTATAGGATGGGGGACCGGGAAGGACGGCCAGTACTTC. The chain links TRBV19 to TRBJ2-5; D tentatively fits TRBD1 or TRBD2 (5 bases each). Germline-derived CDR1 and CDR2 are LNHDA and SQIVND (reference sequence). The V end was cut by 1 base, the J end by 10 bases, with 22 bases between. The CDR3 contains 16 residues.

The chain combines TRBV7-9 with TRBJ2-7, with 7 bases matching TRBD1. The V segment lost 4 bases and the J segment 3 bases; nucleotides outside the gene matches: 9. This CDR3 spans 15 amino acids. CDR1 is SEHNR and CDR2 is FQNEAQ in the germline V gene (reference sequence). The CDR3 region is CASSYPDRAGYEQYF. The CDR3 DNA reads TGTGCCAGCAGCTACCCCGACAGGGCCGGCTACGAGCAGTACTTC.